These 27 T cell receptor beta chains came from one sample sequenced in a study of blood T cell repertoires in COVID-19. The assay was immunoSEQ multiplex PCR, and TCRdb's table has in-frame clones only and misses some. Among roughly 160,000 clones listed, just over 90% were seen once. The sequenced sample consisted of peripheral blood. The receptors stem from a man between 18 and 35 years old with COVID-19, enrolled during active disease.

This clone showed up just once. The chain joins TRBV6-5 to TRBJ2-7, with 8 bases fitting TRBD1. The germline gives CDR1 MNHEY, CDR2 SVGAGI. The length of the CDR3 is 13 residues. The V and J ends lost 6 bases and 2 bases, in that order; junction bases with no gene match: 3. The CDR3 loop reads CASRGTGTYEQYF. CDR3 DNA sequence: TGTGCCAGCAGGGGGACAGGAACCTACGAGCAGTACTTC.

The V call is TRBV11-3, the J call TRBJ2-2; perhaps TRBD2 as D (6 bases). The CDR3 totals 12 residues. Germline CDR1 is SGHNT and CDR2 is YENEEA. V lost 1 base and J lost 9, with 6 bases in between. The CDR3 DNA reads TGTGCCAGCAGCTTAGGCGGGAGGGAGCTGTTTTTT. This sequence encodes CASSLGGRELFF.

The DNA of the CDR3 is TGCGCCAGCAGCTTTGGACAGGGCCATACTGAAGCTTTCTTT. It yields the protein CASSFGQGHTEAFF. The rearrangement uses TRBV5-1 and TRBJ1-1, with 8 bases matching TRBD1. The V and J ends lost 2 bases and 5 bases, in that order; junction bases with no gene match: 5. Germline CDR1 SGHRS, CDR2 YFSETQ. This CDR3 has 14 residues. Together with reference TRBV5-1 and TRBJ1-1, the CDR3 gives the full variable domain: KAGVTQTPRYLIKTRGQQVTLSCSPISGHRSVSWYQQTPGQGLQFLFEYFSETQRNKGNFPGRFSGRQFSNSRSEMNVSTLELGDSALYLCASSFGQGHTEAFFGQGTRLTVV.

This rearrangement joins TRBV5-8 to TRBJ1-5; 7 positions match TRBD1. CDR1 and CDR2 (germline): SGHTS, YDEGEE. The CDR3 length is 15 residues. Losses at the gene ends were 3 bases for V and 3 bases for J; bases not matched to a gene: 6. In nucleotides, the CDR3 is TGTGCCAGCAGCTCCGGACAGGTGTCCAATCAGCCCCAGCATTTT. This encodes CASSSGQVSNQPQHF.

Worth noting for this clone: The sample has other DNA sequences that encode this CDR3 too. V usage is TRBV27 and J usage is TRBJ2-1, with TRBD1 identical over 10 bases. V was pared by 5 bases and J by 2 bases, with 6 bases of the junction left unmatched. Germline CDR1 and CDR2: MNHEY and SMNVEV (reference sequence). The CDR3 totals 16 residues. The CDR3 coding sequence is TGTGCCAGCAGTCTTTCCGGGACAGGGGCCTACAATGAGCAGTTCTTC. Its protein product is CASSLSGTGAYNEQFF.

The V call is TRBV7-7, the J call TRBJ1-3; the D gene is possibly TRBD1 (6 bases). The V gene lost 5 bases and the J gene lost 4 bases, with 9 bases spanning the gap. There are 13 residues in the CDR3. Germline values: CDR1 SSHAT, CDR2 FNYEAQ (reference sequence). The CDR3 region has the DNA TGTGCCAGCAGCCCCGACAGGGGAAACACCATATATTTT. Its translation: CASSPDRGNTIYF.

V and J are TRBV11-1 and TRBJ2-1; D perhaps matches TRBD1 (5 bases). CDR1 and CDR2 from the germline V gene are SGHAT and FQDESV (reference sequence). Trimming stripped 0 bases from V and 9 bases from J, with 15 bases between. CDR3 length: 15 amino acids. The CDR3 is CASSLASARQGEQFF. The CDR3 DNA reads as TGTGCCAGCAGCTTAGCGTCTGCCCGCCAGGGTGAGCAGTTCTTC.

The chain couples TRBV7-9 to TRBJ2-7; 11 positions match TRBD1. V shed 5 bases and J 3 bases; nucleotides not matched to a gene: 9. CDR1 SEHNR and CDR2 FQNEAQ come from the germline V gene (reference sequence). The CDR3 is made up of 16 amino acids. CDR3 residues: CASSHPGTGGSYEQYF. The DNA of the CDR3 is TGTGCCAGCAGCCACCCCGGGACAGGGGGTAGCTACGAGCAGTACTTC.

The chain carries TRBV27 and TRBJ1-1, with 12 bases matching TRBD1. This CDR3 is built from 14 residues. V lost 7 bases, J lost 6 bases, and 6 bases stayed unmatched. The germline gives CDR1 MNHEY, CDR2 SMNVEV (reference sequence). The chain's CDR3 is CASIEGQGASEAFF. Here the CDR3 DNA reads TGTGCCAGCATCGAGGGACAGGGGGCCTCTGAAGCTTTCTTT.

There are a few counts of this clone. CDR3 bases: TGTGCCAGTAGTATACCCCCGAGGGTAGCGGGCTACACCGGGGAGCTGTTTTTT. It is translated as CASSIPPRVAGYTGELFF. V gene TRBV19 combines with J gene TRBJ2-2; 7 nucleotides agree with TRBD2. The germline gives CDR1 LNHDA, CDR2 SQIVND (reference sequence). V shed 2 bases and J 3 bases; nucleotides not matched to a gene: 12. This CDR3 comprises 18 residues.

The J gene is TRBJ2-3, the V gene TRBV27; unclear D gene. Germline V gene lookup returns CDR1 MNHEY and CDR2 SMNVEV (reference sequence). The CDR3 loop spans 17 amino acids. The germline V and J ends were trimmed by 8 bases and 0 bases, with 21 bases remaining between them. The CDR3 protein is CASPRGLQAVSTDTQYF. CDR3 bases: TGTGCCAGCCCCCGTGGCCTCCAGGCTGTGAGCACAGATACGCAGTATTTT.

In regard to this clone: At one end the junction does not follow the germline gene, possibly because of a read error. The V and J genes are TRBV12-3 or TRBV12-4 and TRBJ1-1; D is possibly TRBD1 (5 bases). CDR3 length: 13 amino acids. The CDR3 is CASDTPGGTETFF. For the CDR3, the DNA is TGTGCCAGCGACACACCGGGGGGAACTGAAACTTTCTTT.

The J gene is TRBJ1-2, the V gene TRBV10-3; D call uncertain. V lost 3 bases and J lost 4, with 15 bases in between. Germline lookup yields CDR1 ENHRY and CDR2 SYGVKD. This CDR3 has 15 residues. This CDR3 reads CAISDGRGLIYGYTF. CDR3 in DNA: TGTGCCATCAGTGATGGTCGAGGACTCATCTATGGCTACACCTTC.

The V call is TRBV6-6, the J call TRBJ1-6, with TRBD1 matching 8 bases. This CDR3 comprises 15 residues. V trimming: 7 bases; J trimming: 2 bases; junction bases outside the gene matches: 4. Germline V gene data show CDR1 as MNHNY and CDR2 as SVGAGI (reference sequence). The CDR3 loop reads CASIEQGAYNSPLHF. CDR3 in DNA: TGTGCCAGCATCGAACAGGGGGCCTATAATTCACCCCTCCACTTT.

Here the CDR3 DNA reads TGTGCCACCAGCAGAGATAGCCCAGCCCTAGCCAAAAACATTCAGTACTTC. It is translated as CATSRDSPALAKNIQYF. The chain employs TRBV15 and TRBJ2-4; D unclear. CDR1 and CDR2 from the germline V gene are LNHNV and YYDKDF (reference sequence). This CDR3 has 17 amino acids. V lost 0 bases, J lost 0 bases, and 12 bases lay in between.

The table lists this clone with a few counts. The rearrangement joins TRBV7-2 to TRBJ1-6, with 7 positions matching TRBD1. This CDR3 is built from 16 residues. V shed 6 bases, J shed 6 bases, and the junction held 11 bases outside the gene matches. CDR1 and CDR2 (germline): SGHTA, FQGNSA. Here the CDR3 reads CASSWDSDQSNSPLHF. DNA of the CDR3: TGTGCCAGCAGTTGGGACAGCGACCAATCTAATTCACCCCTCCACTTT.

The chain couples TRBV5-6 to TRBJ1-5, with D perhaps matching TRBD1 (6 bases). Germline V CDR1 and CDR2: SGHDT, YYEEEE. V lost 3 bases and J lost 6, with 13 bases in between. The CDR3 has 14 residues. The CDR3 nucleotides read TGTGCCAGCAGCTGGGGGGGCGCGGGTCAGCCCCAGCATTTT. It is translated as CASSWGGAGQPQHF.

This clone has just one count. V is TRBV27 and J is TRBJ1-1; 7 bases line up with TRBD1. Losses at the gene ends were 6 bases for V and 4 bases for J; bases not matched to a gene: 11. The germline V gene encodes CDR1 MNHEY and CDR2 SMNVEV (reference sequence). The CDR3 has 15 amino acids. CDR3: CASRLLRQGPTEAFF. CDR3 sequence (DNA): TGTGCCAGCAGACTTCTCCGACAGGGACCCACTGAAGCTTTCTTT.

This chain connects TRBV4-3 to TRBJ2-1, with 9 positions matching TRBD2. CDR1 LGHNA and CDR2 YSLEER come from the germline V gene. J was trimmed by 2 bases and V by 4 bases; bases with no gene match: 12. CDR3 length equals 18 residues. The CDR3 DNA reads TGCGCCAGCAGCCCCAGAACTTTAGCGGGAGTAACCTACAATGAGCAGTTCTTC. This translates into CASSPRTLAGVTYNEQFF.

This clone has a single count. Here the CDR3 DNA reads TGTGCCAGCAGCCAAGGACTAGCGGGAGGACAGTACTTC. Its protein is CASSQGLAGGQYF. The chain employs TRBV11-2 and TRBJ2-7; 14 bases are shared with TRBD2. This CDR3 has 13 amino acids. The germline gives CDR1 SGHAT, CDR2 FQNNGV. Trimming at V came to 5 bases and at J to 10 bases, leaving 4 bases not matched to a gene.

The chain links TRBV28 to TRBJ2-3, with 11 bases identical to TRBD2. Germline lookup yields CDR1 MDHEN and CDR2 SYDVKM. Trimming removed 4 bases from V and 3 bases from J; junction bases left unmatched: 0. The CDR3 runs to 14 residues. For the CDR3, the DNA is TGTGCCAGCAGTTGGACTAGCGGGACAGATACGCAGTATTTT. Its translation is CASSWTSGTDTQYF.

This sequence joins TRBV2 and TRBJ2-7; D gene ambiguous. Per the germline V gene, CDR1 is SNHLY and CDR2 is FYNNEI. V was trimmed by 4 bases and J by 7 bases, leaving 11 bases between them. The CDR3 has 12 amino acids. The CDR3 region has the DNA TGTGCCAGCAGTGCGTTCATACGGGAGCAGTACTTC. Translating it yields CASSAFIREQYF.

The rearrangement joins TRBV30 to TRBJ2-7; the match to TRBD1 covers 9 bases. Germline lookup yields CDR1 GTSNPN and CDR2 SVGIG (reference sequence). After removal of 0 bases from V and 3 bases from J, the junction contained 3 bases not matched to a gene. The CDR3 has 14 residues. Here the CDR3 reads CAWSVQGALYEQYF. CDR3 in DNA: TGTGCCTGGAGTGTACAGGGGGCTCTCTACGAGCAGTACTTC.

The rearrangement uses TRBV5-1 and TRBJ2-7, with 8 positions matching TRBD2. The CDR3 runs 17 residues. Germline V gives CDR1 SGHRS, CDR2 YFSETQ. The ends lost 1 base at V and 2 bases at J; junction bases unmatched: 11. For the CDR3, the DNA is TGCGCCAGCAGCTTGTCTGTGGGGGCGGGACTAGCCTACGAGCAGTACTTC. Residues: CASSLSVGAGLAYEQYF.

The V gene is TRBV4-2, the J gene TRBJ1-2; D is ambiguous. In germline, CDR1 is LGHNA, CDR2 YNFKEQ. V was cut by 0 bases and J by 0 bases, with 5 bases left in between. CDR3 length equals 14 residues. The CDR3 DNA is TGTGCCAGCAGCCAAGACGGGGCTAACTATGGCTACACCTTC. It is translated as CASSQDGANYGYTF.

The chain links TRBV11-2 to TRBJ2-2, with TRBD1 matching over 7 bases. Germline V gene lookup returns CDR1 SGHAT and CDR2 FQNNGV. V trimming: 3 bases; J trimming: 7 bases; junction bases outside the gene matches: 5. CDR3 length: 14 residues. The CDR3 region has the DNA TGTGCCAGCAGCTTTAGGGGGCTTAACGGGGAGCTGTTTTTT. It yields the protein CASSFRGLNGELFF.

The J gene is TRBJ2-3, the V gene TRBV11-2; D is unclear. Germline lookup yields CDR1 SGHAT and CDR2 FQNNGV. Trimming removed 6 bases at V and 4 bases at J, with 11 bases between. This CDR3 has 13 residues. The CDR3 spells CASSPPFADTQYF. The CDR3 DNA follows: TGTGCCAGCAGTCCCCCGTTCGCAGATACGCAGTATTTT.